The clone carrying this TCR beta chain was detected only a few times. The sample is drawn from a study of T-cell reconstitution after alpha-beta-depleted transplantation in children. There are 14 residues in the CDR3. The V end lost 3 bases, the J end lost 1 base, and 10 bases lay between the germline ends. The germline V gene encodes CDR1 MGHRA and CDR2 YSYEKL. Molecular barcoding with unique molecular identifiers was used for the TCRbeta library. TCRdb fed the PCR reads into MiXCR, producing one record per CDR3 protein. The profile shows 700,000 to 950,000 distinct CDR3 sequences, about 15% of them singletons.

The sample consisted of PBMCs, mostly from graft donor cells, taken 360 days after TCRalphabeta/CD19-depleted stem cell transplant. The chain employs TRBV4-1 and TRBJ2-7; D could derive from TRBD1 or TRBD2 (5 bases each). The TCR comes from a male patient between 5 and 17 years old who had a stem cell transplant for acute lymphoblastic leukemia, so the T cells may come from the graft donor. The CDR3 bases are TGCGCCAGCAGCCAGAGGGGCTGGTCCTACGAGCAGTACTTC. Amino acids: CASSQRGWSYEQYF.